This TCR beta chain appears in the sequencing data of a study of T cells in Graves' hyperthyroidism and ophthalmopathy. Study conclusions and caveats: Researchers report that a 13 V-J model separated ophthalmopathy from stable hyperthyroidism.

From 10 ml of fresh peripheral blood, PBMCs were isolated. This clonotype was recorded a few times. No antigen is known for it. RNA transcripts served as the template for amplifying TCR beta CDR3 regions. First-round RT-PCR targeting the TCR CDR3 was performed with the HTBI primer set. Each CDR3 protein gets one entry after TCRdb re-called the multiplex PCR reads with MiXCR. Counted here are almost 600,000 distinct CDR3 sequences, around 14% occurring once; the ten biggest clones make up more than 4.5%. The TCR comes from a woman under 40 with Graves' hyperthyroidism that later progressed to Graves' ophthalmopathy. The sample consisted of blood.

The CDR3 DNA sequence: TGTGCCAGCAGGGCTCCTCCGGAATTCGGCTACGAGCAGTACTTC. This codes for CASRAPPEFGYEQYF. This sequence joins TRBV6-1 and TRBJ2-7; no reliable D call. This CDR3 comprises 15 residues. V was shortened by 6 bases and J by 3 bases, with 18 bases between the two germline ends. Germline CDR1 MNHNS, CDR2 SASEGT.